What follows are 5 T cell receptor beta chains derived from one specimen sequenced in a study of blood T cell repertoires in COVID-19. Clones were sequenced by immunoSEQ multiplex PCR, and TCRdb holds only the in-frame ones, with some missing. The sample has 350,000 to 450,000 clones, roughly nine tenths seen once; the top ten hold about 1.8%. Sequencing was performed on PBMCs or T cells enriched from blood (not recorded which). The receptors derive from a woman aged 25 to 45 who had recovered from COVID-19.

This chain joins TRBV18 and TRBJ1-1; the D is unclear. V lost 3 bases and J lost 0, with 11 bases in between. From germline, CDR1 is KGHSH and CDR2 LQKENI. The length of the CDR3 is 15 residues. As DNA, the CDR3 is TGTGCCAGCTCACCCACGGGGAGACTGAACACTGAAGCTTTCTTT. Protein sequence: CASSPTGRLNTEAFF. Full variable domain (missing parts from reference TRBV18 and TRBJ1-1): NAGVMQNPRHLVRRRGQEARLRCSPMKGHSHVYWYRQLPEEGLKFMVYLQKENIIDESGMPKERFSAEFPKEGPSILRIQQVVRGDSAAYFCASSPTGRLNTEAFFGQGTRLTVV.

This clone was found once. The chain carries TRBV19 and TRBJ1-2; 7 bases are shared with TRBD1. This CDR3 is 16 amino acids long. Germline V gene lookup returns CDR1 LNHDA and CDR2 SQIVND (reference sequence). V lost 3 bases to trimming and J lost 6 bases; unmatched junction nucleotides: 13. The CDR3 DNA sequence: TGTGCCAGTAGTATGAAAACAGGGGTCCCGGTGCATGGCTACACCTTC. It translates to CASSMKTGVPVHGYTF.

This chain joins TRBV27 and TRBJ2-3; no clear D gene. Trimming left V 2 bases short and J 1 base short, with 4 bases between. Germline V CDR1 and CDR2: MNHEY, SMNVEV (reference sequence). CDR3 size: 13 residues. Here the CDR3 DNA reads TGTGCCAGCAGTTTAGGAGGCACAGATACGCAGTATTTT. This sequence encodes CASSLGGTDTQYF.

The chain carries TRBV4-3 and TRBJ2-2; D perhaps matches TRBD1 (6 bases). This CDR3 region has 16 residues. The germline V gene encodes CDR1 LGHNA and CDR2 YSLEER. V was cut by 6 bases and J by 7 bases, with 21 bases left in between. In DNA, the CDR3 is TGCGCCAGCAGTCGACAGGACCACCTCGGAGGCGGGGAGCTGTTTTTT. Translation: CASSRQDHLGGGELFF.

The chain employs TRBV6-6 and TRBJ2-3; D is perhaps TRBD1 (6 bases). Germline assignment: CDR1 MNHNY and CDR2 SVGAGI (reference sequence). The length of the CDR3 is 14 residues. V was pared by 6 bases and J by 0 bases, with 10 bases between. The CDR3 DNA reads as TGTGCCAGCAGATTGACAGGTAGCACAGATACGCAGTATTTT. It encodes CASRLTGSTDTQYF.